Listed here are 27 T cell receptor beta chains from one sample, sequenced in a study of blood T cells in healthy people across ages. The second PCR ran about 6 to 11 cycles with a sample-barcoded 5' primer and J-beta primers. TCRdb itself ran the 5' RACE reads through MiXCR, one entry per CDR3 protein. This sample yields nearly 800,000 distinct CDR3 sequences, of which just under 25% are seen a single time; more than 3% belongs to the top ten. These data also featured in a second study, about T cells of mothers and their children.

Sequencing used blood. Receptors originate from a boy aged 5-17 years in good health.

The chain links TRBV7-8 to TRBJ1-2; 7 bases agree with TRBD1. V lost 5 bases to trimming and J lost 4 bases; unmatched junction nucleotides: 16. Germline values: CDR1 SGHVS, CDR2 FQNEAQ. The CDR3 has 17 amino acids. The CDR3: CASSLSPTGTDSYGYTF. For the CDR3, the DNA is TGTGCCAGCAGCCTTTCCCCAACCGGGACAGACTCCTATGGCTACACCTTC.

The V gene is TRBV7-3, the J gene TRBJ2-3; maybe TRBD2 (6 bases). Germline V gene lookup returns CDR1 SGHTA and CDR2 FQGTGA. Trimming took 1 base from V and 1 from J, leaving 12 bases between them. This CDR3 contains 16 residues. CDR3 residues: CASSLIGGGGTDTQYF. CDR3 DNA: TGTGCCAGCAGCTTAATTGGGGGAGGAGGCACAGATACGCAGTATTTT.

The chain employs TRBV11-2 and TRBJ2-3; a possible D gene is TRBD1 (6 bases). From germline, CDR1 is SGHAT and CDR2 FQNNGV. V was cut by 5 bases and J by 4 bases, with 13 bases left in between. The CDR3 totals 14 residues. CDR3 in DNA: TGTGCCAGCAGCGCCACAGGGTCGGCAGATACGCAGTATTTT. Translation gives CASSATGSADTQYF.

This chain connects TRBV6-2 or TRBV6-3 to TRBJ1-2, with D unresolved. Trimming cost V 7 bases and J 7 bases, with 16 bases left between them. The CDR3 consists of 13 residues. Germline V lookup: CDR1 MNHEY, CDR2 SVGEGT. The CDR3 DNA follows: TGTGCCAGCACACCATCGCACGCCCCTGGCTACACCTTC. It yields the protein CASTPSHAPGYTF.

In this sample, this clonotype turned up a few times. The chain has TRBV27 and TRBJ2-1, with a tentative D call TRBD1 (6 bases). The CDR3 has 14 residues. Trimming removed 6 bases from V and 1 base from J, with 10 bases in between. In germline, CDR1 is MNHEY, CDR2 SMNVEV (reference sequence). CDR3 loop: CASRFRGSYNEQFF. CDR3 coding DNA: TGTGCCAGCAGATTCAGGGGATCCTACAATGAGCAGTTCTTC.

CDR3 sequence (DNA): TGCAGTGCTGCCGGGGGGTTCTCCTACGAGCAGTACTTC. As protein: CSAAGGFSYEQYF. The chain recombines TRBV20-1 with TRBJ2-7, with 7 nucleotides matching TRBD2. Germline V gene sequence: CDR1 DFQATT, CDR2 SNEGSKA (reference sequence). There are 13 residues in the CDR3. J was trimmed by 0 bases and V by 5 bases; bases with no gene match: 4.

The chain joins TRBV20-1 to TRBJ2-1; D unclear. Germline-derived CDR1 and CDR2 are DFQATT and SNEGSKA (reference sequence). The CDR3 is made up of 11 amino acids. Trimming shortened V by 5 bases and J by 8 bases, and 10 bases separated the two germline ends. The CDR3 DNA is TGCAGTGCTTTTTCTGGGCATGAGCAGTTCTTC. It specifies CSAFSGHEQFF.

The genes are TRBV5-1 and TRBJ2-5, with D unclear. Germline CDR1 SGHRS, CDR2 YFSETQ. V lost 3 bases and J lost 2, with 11 bases in between. There are 14 residues in the CDR3. CDR3 in DNA: TGCGCCAGCAGCTGGTACCAGACTCAAGAGACCCAGTACTTC. Translation: CASSWYQTQETQYF.

Turning to this clonotype: The junction departs from the called germline gene at one end, perhaps through a read error. CDR3 in DNA: TGCGCCGGCAGCGTCCGGGACTCCTTCGACGGGGAGCTGTTTTTT. It codes for CAGSVRDSFDGELFF. V is TRBV5-1 and J is TRBJ2-2; a possible D gene is TRBD2 (6 bases). The germline V gene encodes CDR1 SGHRS and CDR2 YFSETQ. The CDR3 has 15 residues. Full variable domain (rest looked up from reference TRBV5-1 and TRBJ2-2): KAGVTQTPRYLIKTRGQQVTLSCSPISGHRSVSWYQQTPGQGLQFLFEYFSETQRNKGNFPGRFSGRQFSNSRSEMNVSTLELGDSALYLCAGSVRDSFDGELFFGEGSRLTVL.

The V and J genes are TRBV5-1 and TRBJ2-2; TRBD1 matches at 7 bases. Trimming cost V 5 bases and J 4 bases; bases outside gene matches: 8. Per the germline V gene, CDR1 is SGHRS and CDR2 is YFSETQ. The CDR3 loop spans 15 amino acids. CDR3 residues: CASRTGAGGTGELFF. In DNA, the CDR3 is TGCGCCAGCAGGACTGGAGCAGGGGGCACCGGGGAGCTGTTTTTT. The full variable domain, completed using reference TRBV5-1 and TRBJ2-2, is KAGVTQTPRYLIKTRGQQVTLSCSPISGHRSVSWYQQTPGQGLQFLFEYFSETQRNKGNFPGRFSGRQFSNSRSEMNVSTLELGDSALYLCASRTGAGGTGELFFGEGSRLTVL.

The rearrangement uses TRBV6-6 and TRBJ2-7, with TRBD1 matching over 9 bases. Germline CDR1 reads MNHNY; CDR2 reads SVGAGI (reference sequence). V lost 7 bases, J lost 2 bases, and 9 bases stayed unmatched. The CDR3 is 15 amino acids. CDR3 amino acids: CASKTGTGTTYEQYF. The CDR3 DNA follows: TGTGCCAGCAAAACAGGGACAGGGACTACCTACGAGCAGTACTTC.

The V and J genes are TRBV28 and TRBJ1-4; TRBD1 might be the D (6 bases). V lost 5 bases and J 4 bases, leaving 14 bases between the germline ends. This CDR3 contains 15 residues. Germline lookup yields CDR1 MDHEN and CDR2 SYDVKM. CDR3 sequence (DNA): TGTGCCAGCAGTCCTCCGAGACAGGTTAATGAAAAACTGTTTTTT. The encoded protein is CASSPPRQVNEKLFF.

CDR3 protein: CASSLNRALEQYF. Here the CDR3 DNA reads TGTGCCAGCAGCTTAAACAGGGCTCTCGAGCAGTACTTC. The J gene is TRBJ2-5, the V gene TRBV7-9; possibly TRBD1 for D (6 bases). Matching the DNA end better, TRBJ2-7 makes the J call doubtful. The CDR3 loop spans 13 amino acids. Germline V gene lookup returns CDR1 SEHNR and CDR2 FQNEAQ (reference sequence).

The chain joins TRBV11-2 to TRBJ2-5; D remains unclear. The closer fit of TRBJ2-7 to the DNA end suggests the J call may be wrong. Germline CDR1 and CDR2: SGHAT and FQNNGV. This CDR3 is built from 13 residues. CDR3 DNA sequence: TGTGCCAGCTCTGGCGACACGTTCTACGAGCAGTACTTC. Protein product: CASSGDTFYEQYF.

This clonotype appeared a few times. The chain has TRBV7-3 and TRBJ2-1; possibly TRBD1 for D (8 bases). The germline V gene has CDR1 SGHTA and CDR2 FQGTGA. The V gene lost 5 bases and the J gene lost 2 bases, with 16 bases spanning the gap. CDR3 length: 16 amino acids. CDR3 sequence: CASSLGGGQAYNEQFF. CDR3 DNA: TGTGCCAGCAGCCTAGGGGGGGGACAGGCCTACAATGAGCAGTTCTTC.

This clonotype was detected only a few times. CDR3 bases: TGTGCCAGCGGCCCGGACAGGGTATCCTACGAGCAGTACTTC. This sequence encodes CASGPDRVSYEQYF. This sequence joins TRBV2 and TRBJ2-7; 8 nucleotides line up with TRBD1. From germline, CDR1 is SNHLY and CDR2 FYNNEI. This CDR3 is 14 amino acids long. The V segment lost 8 bases and the J segment 1 base; nucleotides outside the gene matches: 7.

This clonotype was seen a handful of times. This chain uses TRBV7-9 with TRBJ2-1; maybe TRBD2 (6 bases). The J call may not be correct, given that the DNA end is closer to TRBJ2-5. Looked up from germline, CDR1 is SEHNR and CDR2 is FQNEAQ (reference sequence). The CDR3 totals 12 residues. The CDR3 nucleotides read TGTGCCAGCAGCCAGGAGGGCCGCACCCAGTACTTC. Translated, it gives CASSQEGRTQYF.

V is TRBV7-2 and J is TRBJ2-3; D gene uncertain. V was pared by 6 bases and J by 4 bases, with 14 bases between. Germline V CDR1 and CDR2: SGHTA, FQGNSA. The CDR3 is made up of 14 amino acids. The CDR3 protein is CASSRKIGPDTQYF. The CDR3, as DNA: TGTGCCAGCAGTCGAAAAATAGGGCCAGATACGCAGTATTTT.

This chain joins TRBV3-1 and TRBJ2-5; 10 bases align to TRBD1. This CDR3 has 17 residues. V dropped 1 base and J dropped 1; count of bases not matched to a gene: 6. Germline V lookup: CDR1 LGHDT, CDR2 YNNKEL (reference sequence). The CDR3 DNA follows: TGTGCCAGCAGCCAAGTTTCTGGACAGGGGGTCCAAGAGACCCAGTACTTC. Protein: CASSQVSGQGVQETQYF.

The V and J genes are TRBV28 and TRBJ2-4, with D perhaps matching TRBD2 (6 bases). Trimming removed 6 bases at V and 0 bases at J, with 12 bases between. From germline, CDR1 is MDHEN and CDR2 SYDVKM. This CDR3 contains 15 residues. DNA of the CDR3: TGTGCCAGCAGAGATCAGGGACTAGCCAAAAACATTCAGTACTTC. Encoded protein: CASRDQGLAKNIQYF.

The chain combines TRBV20-1 with TRBJ2-3, with D perhaps matching TRBD1 (5 bases). The germline V and J ends were trimmed by 3 bases and 0 bases, with 16 bases remaining between them. Germline CDR1 DFQATT, CDR2 SNEGSKA (reference sequence). This CDR3 comprises 16 residues. This chain's CDR3 is CSASIWAGRSTDTQYF. As DNA, the CDR3 is TGCAGTGCTAGTATCTGGGCAGGGCGAAGCACAGATACGCAGTATTTT.

J is TRBJ1-4 and V is TRBV2; D not resolved. CDR3 length equals 10 residues. In germline, CDR1 is SNHLY, CDR2 FYNNEI. Between the trimmed V and J ends, which lost 9 bases and 8 bases, there was a span of 7 bases. The CDR3 sequence: CASRTEKLFF. The CDR3 DNA sequence: TGTGCCAGTAGGACCGAAAAACTGTTTTTT.

This clonotype was seen a handful of times. The chain couples TRBV28 to TRBJ1-5, with 7 nucleotides matching TRBD1. The CDR3 length is 14 residues. Germline V CDR1 and CDR2: MDHEN, SYDVKM. The ends lost 11 bases at V and 4 bases at J; junction bases unmatched: 11. The CDR3, as DNA: TGTGCCCACATGGGCAGGGGGAGGAATCAGCCCCAGCATTTT. It yields the protein CAHMGRGRNQPQHF.

The chain uses TRBV3-1 and TRBJ2-5; TRBD2 aligns across 9 bases. The J call may not be correct, given that the DNA end is closer to TRBJ2-1. Germline V CDR1 and CDR2: LGHDT, YNNKEL (reference sequence). The CDR3 is made up of 15 amino acids. The CDR3 sequence is CASSQDSGRYNEQFF. As DNA, the CDR3 is TGTGCCAGCAGCCAAGACAGCGGGAGGTACAATGAGCAGTTCTTC.

Only one count was recorded for this clonotype. The chain recombines TRBV20-1 with TRBJ1-2; D perhaps matches TRBD1 (5 bases). Trimming took 3 bases from V and 4 from J, leaving 18 bases between them. Germline-derived CDR1 and CDR2 are DFQATT and SNEGSKA (reference sequence). The length of the CDR3 is 15 residues. The CDR3 sequence is CSASSPGAGPYGYTF. In DNA, the CDR3 is TGCAGTGCTAGCAGTCCCGGGGCTGGGCCCTATGGCTACACCTTC.

This chain uses TRBV18 with TRBJ1-1; D unresolved. Trimming removed 0 bases at V and 4 bases at J, with 6 bases between. Germline V gives CDR1 KGHSH, CDR2 LQKENI. The CDR3 covers 13 residues. The CDR3 region has the DNA TGTGCCAGCTCACCACCAGGGTTCACTGAAGCTTTCTTT. Residues: CASSPPGFTEAFF. The whole variable domain, filled in from reference TRBV18 and TRBJ1-1, reads NAGVMQNPRHLVRRRGQEARLRCSPMKGHSHVYWYRQLPEEGLKFMVYLQKENIIDESGMPKERFSAEFPKEGPSILRIQQVVRGDSAAYFCASSPPGFTEAFFGQGTRLTVV.

The V and J genes are TRBV20-1 and TRBJ2-5; 8 bases align to TRBD2. V lost 1 base and J lost 1; bases outside the gene matches: 8. In germline, CDR1 is DFQATT, CDR2 SNEGSKA (reference sequence). The CDR3 is 16 residues long. The CDR3 DNA sequence: TGCAGTGCTAGAGGGTGGCAGCGGGGGTCCCAAGAGACCCAGTACTTC. As protein: CSARGWQRGSQETQYF.